A single sample gave rise to the 16 T cell receptor beta chains below, sequenced in a study of T cell responses to AZD1222 COVID-19 vaccine. TCRdb's table, derived via immunoSEQ multiplex PCR, lists solely in-frame clones and lacks some. The sample lists roughly 100,000 clones, 80% to 90% occurring once. This material consisted of peripheral blood, taken on day 0 of AZD1222 vaccination. These receptors all stem from an adult in good health.

The rearrangement joins TRBV19 to TRBJ1-4; the D gene is possibly TRBD1 (6 bases). Per germline, CDR1 LNHDA and CDR2 SQIVND (reference sequence). The CDR3 has 16 residues. V was cut by 0 bases and J by 8 bases, with 16 bases left in between. CDR3 amino acids: CASSIDLGTLTEKLFF. As DNA, the CDR3 is TGTGCCAGTAGTATAGATCTCGGGACACTAACGGAAAAACTGTTTTTT.

This rearrangement joins TRBV28 to TRBJ1-1, with D uncertain. The CDR3 is made up of 12 amino acids. Germline values: CDR1 MDHEN, CDR2 SYDVKM. V was clipped by 8 bases and J by 1 base, with 8 bases between them. CDR3 region: CASGHENTEAFF. In DNA form, the CDR3 reads TGTGCCAGCGGCCACGAGAACACTGAAGCTTTCTTT.

The chain has TRBV14 and TRBJ1-1, with D perhaps matching TRBD1 (5 bases). The ends were cut back, 4 bases at V and 7 bases at J, with 13 bases in the middle. This CDR3 contains 13 residues. Germline loops: CDR1 SGHDN, CDR2 FVKESK. The CDR3: CASSLQMGGEAFF. CDR3 bases: TGTGCCAGCAGCCTACAGATGGGGGGTGAAGCTTTCTTT.

The chain is built from TRBV7-9 and TRBJ1-1, with TRBD1 as a possible D gene (5 bases). Germline V CDR1 and CDR2: SEHNR, FQNEAQ (reference sequence). This CDR3 is built from 13 residues. V was trimmed by 3 bases and J by 8 bases, leaving 13 bases between them. The CDR3 here is CASSFPGPREAFF. Here the CDR3 DNA reads TGTGCCAGCAGCTTTCCGGGACCTAGGGAAGCTTTCTTT.

This rearrangement joins TRBV28 to TRBJ2-7; 12 positions match TRBD2. Germline values: CDR1 MDHEN, CDR2 SYDVKM. This CDR3 region has 14 residues. Unmatched junction bases numbered 2, after V lost 7 bases and J lost 1 base. The DNA of the CDR3 is TGTGCCAGCAACGGACTAGCGGGGTCCTACGAGCAGTACTTC. As protein: CASNGLAGSYEQYF.

The chain recombines TRBV27 with TRBJ2-2, with TRBD2 identical over 11 bases. The V gene's germline CDR1 is MNHEY and CDR2 SMNVEV (reference sequence). V lost 1 base, J lost 1 base, and 8 bases stayed unmatched. The CDR3 covers 19 residues. CDR3 region: CASSLWSSGGAQNTGELFF. As DNA, the CDR3 is TGTGCCAGCAGTTTATGGAGTAGCGGGGGGGCTCAGAACACCGGGGAGCTGTTTTTT.

The V and J genes are TRBV5-6 and TRBJ1-1; D gene uncertain. This CDR3 has 15 amino acids. The germline V and J ends were trimmed by 5 bases and 7 bases, with 21 bases remaining between them. From germline, CDR1 is SGHDT and CDR2 YYEEEE. This chain's CDR3 is CASRKMGLALGEAFF. The CDR3 bases are TGTGCCAGCAGGAAAATGGGCCTAGCCCTCGGTGAAGCTTTCTTT.

V and J are TRBV24-1 and TRBJ1-4; D unresolved. With 3 bases removed from V and 8 bases from J, the gap between germline ends came to 9 bases. Germline CDR1 reads KGHDR; CDR2 reads SFDVKD. This CDR3 has 13 amino acids. In nucleotides, the CDR3 is TGTGCCACCAGTGATGGGGTGCGGGAAAAACTGTTTTTT. This encodes CATSDGVREKLFF.

This chain links TRBV5-4 with TRBJ1-2; D is undetermined. V was pared by 4 bases and J by 0 bases, with 13 bases between. The CDR3 runs to 15 residues. Germline CDR1 is SGHNT and CDR2 is YYREEE (reference sequence). CDR3 in DNA: TGTGCCAGCAGCCCCAACCTCGGAGCTAACTATGGCTACACCTTC. Amino acids: CASSPNLGANYGYTF.

This chain joins TRBV9 and TRBJ2-7, with 9 bases lining up with TRBD2. Germline V gene data show CDR1 as SGDLS and CDR2 as YYNGEE. This CDR3 spans 15 amino acids. V dropped 0 bases and J dropped 4; count of bases not matched to a gene: 5. CDR3 residues: CASSVASGNNYEQYF. The DNA for the CDR3 is TGTGCCAGCAGCGTAGCTAGCGGGAATAATTACGAGCAGTACTTC.

The V gene is TRBV4-3, the J gene TRBJ1-1; D is unresolved. Trimming pared 4 bases from V and 1 base from J, leaving 7 bases between. The CDR3 is 13 residues long. Looked up from germline, CDR1 is LGHNA and CDR2 is YSLEER. The CDR3 DNA reads TGCGCCAGCAGCCGAACACGGAACACTGAAGCTTTCTTT. Residues: CASSRTRNTEAFF.

This chain links TRBV6-5 with TRBJ2-7; D possibly uses TRBD1 or TRBD2 (5 bases each). The CDR3 contains 15 residues. The V and J ends lost 7 bases and 2 bases respectively, with 18 bases between them. Germline CDR1 MNHEY, CDR2 SVGAGI. Here the CDR3 DNA reads TGTGCCAGCACCAAGCCCGGGGACGCCACCTACGAGCAGTACTTC. Translation: CASTKPGDATYEQYF.

The rearrangement uses TRBV2 and TRBJ2-3; D is undetermined. V shed 7 bases and J shed 2 bases, with 10 bases lying between them. The CDR3 runs to 13 residues. The germline V gene has CDR1 SNHLY and CDR2 FYNNEI. CDR3 nucleotides: TGTGCCAGCATGTCAGAAGTCACAGATACGCAGTATTTT. Its translation is CASMSEVTDTQYF.

The chain joins TRBV3-1 (or the pseudogene TRBV3-2) to TRBJ2-3, with D unclear. CDR3 length: 12 amino acids. V was trimmed by 4 bases and J by 3 bases, leaving 5 bases between them. CDR1 and CDR2 (germline): LGHDT, YNNKEL (reference sequence). The CDR3 is CASSLRTDTQYF. The CDR3 coding sequence is TGTGCCAGCAGCCTTCGAACAGATACGCAGTATTTT.

The rearrangement uses TRBV18 and TRBJ2-1, with 10 bases that match TRBD1. The length of the CDR3 is 15 residues. Trimming removed 4 bases from V and 4 bases from J; junction bases left unmatched: 4. Germline values: CDR1 KGHSH, CDR2 LQKENI. The CDR3, as DNA: TGTGCCAGCTCACTCGGGACAGGGGTATACAATGAGCAGTTCTTC. Translating gives CASSLGTGVYNEQFF.

This rearrangement joins TRBV4-3 to TRBJ1-5, with 8 bases fitting TRBD1. The CDR3 is 17 amino acids. The junction had 9 bases not matched to a gene; V was cut back by 3 bases and J by 2 bases. Germline V gene lookup returns CDR1 LGHNA and CDR2 YSLEER. The CDR3 reads CASSQGAGRGRNQPQHF. In DNA form, the CDR3 reads TGCGCCAGCAGCCAGGGGGCGGGCAGGGGGCGCAATCAGCCCCAGCATTTT.